The T cell receptor beta chain under discussion was sequenced for a study of T-cell reconstitution after alpha-beta-depleted transplantation in children. Preparation of the TCRbeta library used unique molecular identifiers. One entry per CDR3 protein, called by TCRdb with MiXCR from the PCR reads. The sample includes around 250,000 distinct CDR3 sequences, around 7.8% of them seen just once. Details on this clonotype: What it binds is not known.

This CDR3 spans 15 amino acids. The germline V and J ends were trimmed by 4 bases and 0 bases, with 10 bases remaining between them. CDR1 is ENHRY and CDR2 is SYGVKD in the germline V gene. Study findings and constraints: The origin of high day-60 TCRbeta diversity in some patients lay in surviving recipient T cells and thymic progenitors. After transplant, at about two months, alpha-beta T cells were reportedly derived from several hundred expanded graft clones.

This receptor was obtained from a male patient between 5 and 17 years old who had a stem cell transplant for acute lymphoblastic leukemia, so the T cells may come from the graft donor. This chain connects TRBV10-3 to TRBJ2-1; no definite D call. Source: PBMCs, mostly from graft donor cells, taken 180 days after TCRalphabeta/CD19-depleted stem cell transplant. DNA of the CDR3: TGTGCCATCAGTGGTGTCCCCCTCTCCTACAATGAGCAGTTCTTC. Amino acid sequence: CAISGVPLSYNEQFF.